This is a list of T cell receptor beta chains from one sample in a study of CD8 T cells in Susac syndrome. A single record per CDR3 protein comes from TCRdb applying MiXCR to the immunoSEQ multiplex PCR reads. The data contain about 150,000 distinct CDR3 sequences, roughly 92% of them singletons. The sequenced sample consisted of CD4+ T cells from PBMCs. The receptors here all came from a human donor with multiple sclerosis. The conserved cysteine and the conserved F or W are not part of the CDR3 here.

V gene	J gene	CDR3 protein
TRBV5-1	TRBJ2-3	ASSLGDPADTQY
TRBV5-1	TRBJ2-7	ASSLGQGDWQY
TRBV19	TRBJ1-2	ASSITGGNDGYT
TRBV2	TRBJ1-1	ASTWTTGPSTEAF
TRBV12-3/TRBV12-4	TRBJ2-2	ASSLLGELF
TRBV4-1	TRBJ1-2	ASSHEQGAYGYT
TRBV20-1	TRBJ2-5	SVLAGGAGETQY
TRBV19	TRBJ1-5	ASSDRGRGQPQH
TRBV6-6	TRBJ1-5	ASSYGVGGQPQH
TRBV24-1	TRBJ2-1	ATSDLGGFYNEQF
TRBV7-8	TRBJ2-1	ASWGGPANNEQF
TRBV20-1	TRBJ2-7	SASAGEYEQY
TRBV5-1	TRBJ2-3	ASSHRDRERTDTQY
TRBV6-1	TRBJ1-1	ASSVQSWVTEAF